These 4 T cell receptor beta chains share one sample of origin, sequenced in a study of blood T cell repertoires in COVID-19 (TCRdb year 2020). Libraries were built with the immunoSEQ multiplex PCR assay. Not all clones reach the TCRdb copy of this immuneACCESS table, which keeps in-frame sequences only. Checked studies attribute under half of the gap to unresolved V genes and leave the rest unexplained. The sample has 150,000 or so clones on record, around 88% of them singletons. 5% to 6% of the sample is held by the ten biggest clonotypes. The sample comprised peripheral blood. The receptors derive from a human donor in a cohort sampled during active COVID-19.

The chain's CDR3 is CACDRGSYEQYF. Written as DNA, the CDR3 is TGTGCCTGTGACAGGGGCTCCTACGAGCAGTACTTC. This chain joins TRBV30 and TRBJ2-7; TRBD1 matches 8 bases. V gave up 6 bases and J gave up 0 bases; unmatched junction bases: 1. The V gene's germline CDR1 is GTSNPN and CDR2 SVGIG (reference sequence). The CDR3 length is 12 residues.

The chain combines TRBV27 with TRBJ1-6, with 7 bases that match TRBD1. Losses at the gene ends were 5 bases for V and 8 bases for J; bases not matched to a gene: 9. The germline V gene encodes CDR1 MNHEY and CDR2 SMNVEV (reference sequence). This CDR3 region has 15 residues. CDR3 loop: CASSTIQGRYSPLHF. In DNA form, the CDR3 reads TGTGCCAGCAGTACGATACAGGGGAGGTATTCACCCCTCCACTTT.

The genes are TRBV20-1 and TRBJ1-5, with D maybe TRBD1 (5 bases). CDR1 and CDR2 (germline): DFQATT, SNEGSKA (reference sequence). V was cut by 3 bases and J by 2 bases, with 11 bases left in between. The CDR3 is made up of 14 amino acids. The CDR3 reads CSASFLGGNQPQHF. DNA for the CDR3: TGCAGTGCTAGTTTTTTAGGGGGCAATCAGCCCCAGCATTTT.

The chain is built from TRBV30 and TRBJ1-2; maybe TRBD1 (6 bases). The ends were cut back, 7 bases at V and 7 bases at J, with 10 bases in the middle. This CDR3 has 10 residues. CDR1 is GTSNPN, CDR2 SVGIG, per germline (reference sequence). The CDR3 nucleotides read TGTGCCTCAGGGGTGGCTGGCTACACCTTC. This encodes CASGVAGYTF.